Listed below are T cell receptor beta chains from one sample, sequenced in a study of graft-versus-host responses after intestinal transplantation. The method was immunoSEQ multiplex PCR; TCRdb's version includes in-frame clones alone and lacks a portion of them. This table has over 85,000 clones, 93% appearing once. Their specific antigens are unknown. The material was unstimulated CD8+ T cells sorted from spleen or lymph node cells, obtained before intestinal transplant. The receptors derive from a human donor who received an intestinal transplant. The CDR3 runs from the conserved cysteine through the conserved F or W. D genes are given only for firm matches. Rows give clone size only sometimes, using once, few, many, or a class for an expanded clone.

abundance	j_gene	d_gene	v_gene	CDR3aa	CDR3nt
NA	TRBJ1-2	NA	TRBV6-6	CASSPRQSTNYGYTF	TGTGCCAGCAGTCCCAGACAGAGCACTAACTATGGCTACACCTTC
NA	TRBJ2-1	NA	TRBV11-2	CASSLVPNQYNEQFF	TGTGCCAGCAGCTTAGTTCCAAACCAATACAATGAGCAGTTCTTC
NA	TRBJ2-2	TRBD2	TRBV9	CASSETSGNTGELFF	TGTGCCAGCAGCGAGACTAGCGGGAACACCGGGGAGCTGTTTTTT
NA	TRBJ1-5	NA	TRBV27	CASSGRYSNQPQHF	TGTGCCAGCAGTGGACGGTATAGCAATCAGCCCCAGCATTTT
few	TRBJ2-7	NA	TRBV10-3	CAISEGPYEQYF	TGTGCCATCAGTGAGGGGCCCTACGAGCAGTACTTC
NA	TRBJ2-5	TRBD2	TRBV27	CASSLAGVQETQYF	TGTGCCAGCAGTTTGGCGGGGGTCCAAGAGACCCAGTACTTC
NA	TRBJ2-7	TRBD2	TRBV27	CASIQTSGSVPYYEQYF	TGTGCCAGCATCCAGACTAGCGGGAGCGTCCCTTACTACGAGCAGTACTTC
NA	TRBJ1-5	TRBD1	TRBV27	CASTRTGGFNQPQHF	TGTGCCAGCACCCGTACAGGGGGCTTCAATCAGCCCCAGCATTTT
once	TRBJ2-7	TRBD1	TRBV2	CASSDGTGGLVSYEQYF	TGTGCCAGCAGTGACGGGACAGGGGGCTTGGTTAGCTACGAGCAGTACTTC
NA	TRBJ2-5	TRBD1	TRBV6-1	CASRAQGLGETQYF	TGTGCCAGCAGGGCACAGGGGTTGGGGGAGACCCAGTACTTC
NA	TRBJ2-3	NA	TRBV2	CASSYYTDTQYF	TGTGCCAGCAGTTACTACACAGATACGCAGTATTTT
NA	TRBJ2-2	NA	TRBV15	CATTPPGYTGELFF	TGTGCCACCACCCCCCCGGGTTACACCGGGGAGCTGTTTTTT
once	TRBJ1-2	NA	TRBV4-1	CASSQAAKSGLNYGYTF	TGCGCCAGCAGCCAAGCCGCTAAATCGGGATTGAACTATGGCTACACCTTC
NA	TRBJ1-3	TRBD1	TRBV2	CASSSGTASGNTIYF	TGTGCCAGCAGTTCCGGGACAGCCTCTGGAAACACCATATATTTT
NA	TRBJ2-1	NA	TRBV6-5	CASSSAKWNEQFF	TGTGCCAGCAGTTCGGCGAAGTGGAATGAGCAGTTCTTC
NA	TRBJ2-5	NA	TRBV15	CATSTSGTFSPRETQYF	TGTGCCACCAGCACATCCGGGACATTCTCCCCCAGGGAGACCCAGTACTTC
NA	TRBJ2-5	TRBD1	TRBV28	CASRDRGWETQYF	TGTGCCAGCAGGGACAGGGGGTGGGAGACCCAGTACTTC
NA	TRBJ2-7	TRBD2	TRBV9	CASSEEPGREYDEQYF	TGTGCCAGCAGCGAGGAGCCGGGGCGGGAGTACGACGAGCAGTACTTC
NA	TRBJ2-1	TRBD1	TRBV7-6	CASSLNDRVLAFNEQFF	TGTGCCAGCAGCTTGAACGACAGGGTCCTTGCGTTCAATGAGCAGTTCTTC
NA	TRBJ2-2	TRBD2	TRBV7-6	CASSLTQGLAGANTGELFF	TGTGCCAGCAGCTTAACGCAGGGACTAGCGGGCGCGAACACCGGGGAGCTGTTTTTT
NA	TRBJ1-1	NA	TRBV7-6	CASSLEVNTEAFF	TGTGCCAGCAGCTTAGAAGTTAACACTGAAGCTTTCTTT
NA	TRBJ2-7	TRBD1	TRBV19	CASSASGQTYEQYF	TGTGCCAGTAGTGCCTCGGGACAGACTTACGAGCAGTACTTC
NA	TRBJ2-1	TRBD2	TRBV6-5	CASSYSRLAGNEQFF	TGTGCCAGCAGTTACTCGCGACTAGCGGGAAATGAGCAGTTCTTC
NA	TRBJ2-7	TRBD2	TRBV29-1	CSVEYSTSGGDEQYF	TGCAGCGTTGAATACTCGACTAGCGGGGGGGACGAGCAGTACTTC
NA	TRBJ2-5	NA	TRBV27	CAVNSGETQYF	TGTGCCGTGAACTCCGGGGAGACCCAGTACTTC
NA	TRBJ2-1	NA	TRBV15	CATSNFGLYYREQFF	TGTGCCACCAGCAATTTCGGATTATACTATAGGGAGCAGTTCTTC
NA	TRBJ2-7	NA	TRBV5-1	CASSEPLGSYEQYF	TGCGCCAGCAGCGAGCCCCTAGGGAGCTACGAGCAGTACTTC
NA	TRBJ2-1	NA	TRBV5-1	CASMGQGMQFF	TGCGCCAGTATGGGACAAGGTATGCAGTTCTTC
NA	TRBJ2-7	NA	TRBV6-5	CASSYGDINEQYF	TGTGCCAGCAGTTACGGGGACATCAACGAGCAGTACTTC
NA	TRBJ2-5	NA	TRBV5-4	CASSRKAGTEETQYF	TGTGCCAGCAGTCGGAAAGCCGGGACGGAAGAGACCCAGTACTTC
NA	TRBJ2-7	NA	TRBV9	CASSVGTGVSYEQYF	TGTGCCAGCAGCGTAGGGACGGGGGTATCCTACGAGCAGTACTTC
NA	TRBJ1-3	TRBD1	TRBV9	CASSPRTGASSGNTIYF	TGTGCCAGCAGCCCCCGGACAGGGGCGAGCTCTGGAAACACCATATATTTT
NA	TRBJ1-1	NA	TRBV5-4	CASSSRSEAFF	TGTGCCAGCAGTTCGCGATCTGAAGCTTTCTTT
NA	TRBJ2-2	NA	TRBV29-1	CSASGGPSNTGELFF	TGCAGCGCCTCGGGGGGCCCTTCGAACACCGGGGAGCTGTTTTTT
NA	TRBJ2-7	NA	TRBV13	CASSLGDSRENEQYF	TGTGCCAGCAGCTTAGGCGATTCCCGGGAAAACGAGCAGTACTTC
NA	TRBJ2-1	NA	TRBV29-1	CSVEERSDEQFF	TGCAGCGTTGAAGAACGATCCGATGAGCAGTTCTTC
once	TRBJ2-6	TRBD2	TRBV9	CASSAKRDLSGVSGANVLTF	TGTGCCAGCAGCGCTAAGCGGGACCTGAGTGGGGTCTCTGGGGCCAACGTCCTGACTTTC
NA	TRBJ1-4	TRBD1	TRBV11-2	CASRGQGNEKLFF	TGTGCCAGCAGAGGACAGGGTAATGAAAAACTGTTTTTT
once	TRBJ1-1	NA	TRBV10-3	CAISDNREAFF	TGTGCCATCAGTGACAACAGGGAAGCTTTCTTT
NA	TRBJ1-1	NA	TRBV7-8	CASSLFVTEAFF	TGTGCCAGCAGCTTATTTGTCACTGAAGCTTTCTTT
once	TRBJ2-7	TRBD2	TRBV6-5	CATREAYEQYF	TGTGCCACTCGGGAGGCCTACGAGCAGTACTTC
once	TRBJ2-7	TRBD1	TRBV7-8	CASSFVIGQGLTREQYF	TGTGCCAGCAGCTTCGTGATCGGACAGGGTTTAACGAGAGAGCAGTACTTC
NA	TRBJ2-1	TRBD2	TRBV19	CASSIQGSKRDTYNEQFF	TGTGCCAGTAGTATTCAAGGTTCGAAGCGGGATACCTACAATGAGCAGTTCTTC
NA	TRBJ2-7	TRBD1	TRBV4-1	CASSQDSLGTGETYEQYF	TGCGCCAGCAGCCAAGATTCTCTCGGGACAGGGGAAACCTACGAGCAGTACTTC
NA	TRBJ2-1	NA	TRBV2	CASQYNEQFF	TGTGCCAGCCAATACAATGAGCAGTTCTTC
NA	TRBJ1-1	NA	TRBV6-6	CASSYASVGTEAFF	TGTGCCAGCAGTTACGCCTCAGTGGGCACTGAAGCTTTCTTT
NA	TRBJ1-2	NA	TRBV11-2	CASSFLTANYGYTF	TGTGCCAGCAGCTTCCTGACGGCTAACTATGGCTACACCTTC
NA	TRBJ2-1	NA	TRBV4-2	CASSQDTASSYNEQFF	TGTGCCAGCAGCCAAGATACAGCGAGCTCCTACAATGAGCAGTTCTTC
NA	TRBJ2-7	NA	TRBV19	CASSIGQSYEQYF	TGTGCCAGTAGTATAGGGCAGTCCTACGAGCAGTACTTC
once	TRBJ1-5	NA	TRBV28	CASSLSQNQPQHF	TGTGCCAGCAGTTTATCCCAAAATCAGCCCCAGCATTTT
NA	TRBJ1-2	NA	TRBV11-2	CASSLLTAVRDGYTF	TGTGCCAGCAGCTTATTGACGGCGGTTCGTGATGGCTACACCTTC
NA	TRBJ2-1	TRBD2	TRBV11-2	CASRTTSGRLNEQFF	TGTGCCAGCAGGACTACTAGCGGGAGGCTCAATGAGCAGTTCTTC
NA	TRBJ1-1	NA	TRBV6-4	CASRTSPRAWTEAFF	TGTGCCAGCAGGACTTCCCCCCGAGCTTGGACTGAAGCTTTCTTT
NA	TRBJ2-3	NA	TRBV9	CASSVGDPDTQYF	TGTGCCAGCAGCGTAGGTGACCCAGATACGCAGTATTTT
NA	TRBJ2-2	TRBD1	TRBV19	CASSINSAGGSELFF	TGTGCCAGTAGTATTAATTCGGCAGGGGGTTCGGAGCTGTTTTTT
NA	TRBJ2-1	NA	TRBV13	CASAMRREGSSYNEQFF	TGTGCCAGCGCCATGAGGCGGGAAGGAAGCTCCTACAATGAGCAGTTCTTC
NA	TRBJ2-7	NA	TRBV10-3	CAISDRRDPDDEQYF	TGTGCCATCAGTGACCGACGGGACCCAGACGACGAGCAGTACTTC
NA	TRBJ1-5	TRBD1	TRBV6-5	CASSPGGDNQPQHF	TGTGCCAGCAGCCCAGGGGGCGACAATCAGCCCCAGCATTTT